The next 26 T cell receptor beta chains were all read from a single sample in a study of T cell repertoires in cytomegalovirus infection. MiXCR was run by TCRdb on the reads, yielding one entry per CDR3 protein. The table has around 530,000 distinct CDR3 sequences, less than 30% seen once. Sequenced: PBMCs. These receptors all stem from a human donor in good health (CMV status not recorded). Some clones in this sample may be carry-over from other donors' samples.

This clonotype was counted between two and nine times. The chain combines TRBV6-2 or TRBV6-3 with TRBJ2-1; D uncertain. The V gene lost 0 bases and the J gene lost 7 bases, with 4 bases spanning the gap. The germline gives CDR1 MNHEY, CDR2 SVGEGT. This CDR3 has 12 residues. CDR3 residues: CASSYSTNEQFF. The CDR3 DNA follows: TGTGCCAGCAGTTACTCGACGAATGAGCAGTTCTTC.

This clonotype was observed at least ten times. V gene TRBV6-4 combines with J gene TRBJ2-3; D is uncertain. Germline V gene lookup returns CDR1 MRHNA and CDR2 SNTAGT. The CDR3 runs to 16 residues. Trimming left V 2 bases short and J 2 bases short, with 14 bases between. Here the CDR3 DNA reads TGTGCCAGCAGTGACGGCACCGGGTCCTACACAGATACGCAGTATTTT. This translates into CASSDGTGSYTDTQYF.

The sample holds many counts of this clonotype. The rearrangement uses TRBV4-3 and TRBJ2-1; D remains unclear. The CDR3 extends over 12 amino acids. The V and J ends lost 3 bases and 8 bases respectively, with 8 bases between them. CDR1 is LGHNA and CDR2 is YSLEER in the germline V gene. The CDR3 coding sequence is TGCGCCAGCAGCCAGTCTCTAGATGAGCAGTTCTTC. It codes for CASSQSLDEQFF.

This clonotype was found many times. The chain is built from TRBV7-2 and TRBJ2-3; D is unresolved. V gave up 1 base and J gave up 4 bases, with 6 bases separating them. The CDR3 is made up of 13 amino acids. Germline V lookup: CDR1 SGHTA, CDR2 FQGNSA. The CDR3 reads CASSLVGADTQYF. In DNA form, the CDR3 reads TGTGCCAGCAGCTTAGTAGGTGCAGATACGCAGTATTTT.

This clonotype was seen ten or more times. The chain couples TRBV7-2 to TRBJ1-5; D gene uncertain. Germline CDR1 reads SGHTA; CDR2 reads FQGNSA. This CDR3 has 13 amino acids. V was clipped by 4 bases and J by 2 bases, with 6 bases between them. CDR3 loop: CASSSRGNQPQHF. For the CDR3, the DNA is TGTGCCAGCAGCTCCCGGGGCAATCAGCCCCAGCATTTT.

This chain links TRBV5-1 with TRBJ2-5; TRBD1 matches at 10 bases. Looked up from germline, CDR1 is SGHRS and CDR2 is YFSETQ. The J segment lost 4 bases and the V segment lost 1 base, leaving 1 base of the junction unmatched. The CDR3 is 14 amino acids. The CDR3 nucleotides are TGCGCCAGCAGCTTGCGGGACAGGGGAGAGACCCAGTACTTC. As protein: CASSLRDRGETQYF.

The table lists this clonotype with many counts. V usage is TRBV7-8 and J usage is TRBJ2-3; either TRBD1 or TRBD2 may supply D (5 bases each). This CDR3 is built from 14 residues. V was cut by 6 bases and J by 0 bases, with 10 bases left in between. CDR1 and CDR2 from the germline V gene are SGHVS and FQNEAQ. In DNA, the CDR3 is TGTGCCAGCAGGTGGGGCGGGAGCACAGATACGCAGTATTTT. It translates to CASRWGGSTDTQYF. Full variable domain (remainder filled in from reference TRBV7-8 and TRBJ2-3): GAGVSQSPRYKVAKRGQDVALRCDPISGHVSLFWYQQALGQGPEFLTYFQNEAQLDKSGLPSDRFFAERPEGSVSTLKIQRTQQEDSAVYLCASRWGGSTDTQYFGPGTRLTVL.

This clonotype was seen a few times. The V call is TRBV5-5, the J call TRBJ2-1; 7 bases map to TRBD2. V lost 4 bases, J lost 3 bases, and 10 bases stayed unmatched. Germline-derived CDR1 and CDR2 are SGHKS and YYEKEE (reference sequence). The CDR3 runs to 16 residues. The CDR3 reads CASSPGTRDYYNEQFF. CDR3 in DNA: TGTGCCAGCAGCCCGGGGACCCGGGACTACTACAATGAGCAGTTCTTC.

The table lists this clonotype with many counts. V and J are TRBV7-8 and TRBJ2-1; 12 nucleotides align to TRBD2. Germline V gives CDR1 SGHVS, CDR2 FQNEAQ. The CDR3 sequence is 17 residues long. V gave up 5 bases and J gave up 6 bases; unmatched junction bases: 11. In DNA, the CDR3 is TGTGCCAGCAGCCCCCAGCTACTAGCGGGAGGCAGCAATGAGCAGTTCTTC. Its translation: CASSPQLLAGGSNEQFF.

This clonotype was observed a handful of times. The chain links TRBV6-6 to TRBJ2-1, with TRBD2 matching 8 bases. Germline CDR1 reads MNHNY; CDR2 reads SVGAGI (reference sequence). CDR3 size: 17 residues. V was pared by 5 bases and J by 8 bases, with 17 bases of the junction left unmatched. In DNA form, the CDR3 reads TGTGCCAGCAGTAAGGCCAGCGGGAGATCCGTGCTCGATGAGCAGTTCTTC. Amino acid sequence: CASSKASGRSVLDEQFF.

There are many counts of this clonotype. The chain carries TRBV7-2 and TRBJ2-3; D is undetermined. V lost 4 bases and J lost 1, with 6 bases in between. Looked up from germline, CDR1 is SGHTA and CDR2 is FQGNSA. This CDR3 is 13 amino acids long. DNA for the CDR3: TGTGCCAGCAGCTCTTCGGGCACAGATACGCAGTATTTT. It specifies CASSSSGTDTQYF.

The rearrangement uses TRBV7-2 and TRBJ2-7; D is possibly TRBD1 or TRBD2 (5 bases each). V was clipped by 5 bases and J by 7 bases, with 15 bases between them. The CDR3 extends over 13 amino acids. Germline values: CDR1 SGHTA, CDR2 FQGNSA. The CDR3, as DNA: TGTGCCAGCAGCGTAAGGGACCTAGGAGAGCAGTACTTC. Translation gives CASSVRDLGEQYF.

The chain carries TRBV2 and TRBJ1-5; TRBD1 might be the D (6 bases). The CDR3 contains 15 residues. The germline CDR1 and CDR2 sequences are SNHLY and FYNNEI. Trimming pared 8 bases from V and 6 bases from J, leaving 20 bases between. The DNA for the CDR3 is TGTGCCAGCGCTCTACAGGGCGTAGTCGGTCAGCCCCAGCATTTT. Protein sequence: CASALQGVVGQPQHF.

In this sample, this clonotype turned up many times. The chain links TRBV12-3 or TRBV12-4 to TRBJ1-6; D remains unclear. Trimming left V 9 bases short and J 4 bases short, with 13 bases between. There are 14 residues in the CDR3. CDR3: CASLRGNYNSPLHF. CDR3 DNA sequence: TGTGCCAGTCTACGAGGAAATTATAATTCACCCCTCCACTTT.

This clonotype was counted between two and nine times. The chain combines TRBV12-3 or TRBV12-4 with TRBJ2-1; weak D call: TRBD1 (6 bases). The CDR3 length is 15 residues. Deletions cut 6 bases from V and 7 bases from J, with 19 bases between. CDR3 DNA: TGTGCCAGCAGCGTCGTAAGACCCACAGGGAATGAGCAGTTCTTC. Encoded protein: CASSVVRPTGNEQFF.

The CDR3 region is CASGLDNSPLHF. The DNA of the CDR3 is TGTGCTAGTGGTTTGGATAATTCACCCCTCCACTTT. This chain joins TRBV12-5 and TRBJ1-6; D gene ambiguous. The CDR3 has 12 residues. Trimming left V 1 base short and J 5 bases short, with 0 bases between. Germline V lookup: CDR1 LGHNT, CDR2 FRNRAP. Drawing the rest from reference TRBV12-5 and TRBJ1-6, the complete variable domain is DARVTQTPRHKVTEMGQEVTMRCQPILGHNTVFWYRQTMMQGLELLAYFRNRAPLDDSGMPKDRFSAEMPDATLATLKIQPSEPRDSAVYFCASGLDNSPLHFGNGTRLTVT.

The chain combines TRBV14 with TRBJ2-7; no clear D. Trimming shortened V by 2 bases and J by 6 bases, and 17 bases separated the two germline ends. The germline V gene has CDR1 SGHDN and CDR2 FVKESK. This CDR3 comprises 15 residues. CDR3: CASSQLIGPDTEQYF. The CDR3 nucleotides are TGTGCCAGCAGCCAACTCATAGGACCCGACACCGAGCAGTACTTC.

This clonotype has a handful of counts. The V and J genes are TRBV25-1 and TRBJ2-3; no firm D call. The CDR3 contains 13 residues. Germline values: CDR1 MGHDK, CDR2 SYGVNS. The V and J ends lost 1 base and 6 bases respectively, with 8 bases between them. CDR3 region: CASSEFGSDTQYF. The CDR3 DNA sequence: TGTGCCAGCAGTGAATTTGGGTCGGATACGCAGTATTTT.

In nucleotides, the CDR3 is TGTGCCAGCAGTTTATCCAACGACTATGGCTACACCTTC. Its translation is CASSLSNDYGYTF. The rearrangement uses TRBV27 and TRBJ1-2; D gene uncertain. Germline loops: CDR1 MNHEY, CDR2 SMNVEV (reference sequence). The CDR3 has 13 residues. Deletions cut 0 bases from V and 3 bases from J, with 5 bases between.

The chain employs TRBV7-3 and TRBJ2-7; 7 bases fit TRBD2. V lost 2 bases to trimming and J lost 2 bases; unmatched junction nucleotides: 3. Per the germline V gene, CDR1 is SGHTA and CDR2 is FQGTGA. The CDR3 totals 14 residues. DNA of the CDR3: TGTGCCAGCAGCTTATACAGCGGGACCTACGAGCAGTACTTC. It is translated as CASSLYSGTYEQYF.

This clonotype appeared many times. The rearrangement joins TRBV7-6 to TRBJ1-1; 10 bases agree with TRBD1. The CDR3 spans 13 residues. J gave up 4 bases and V 6 bases, and 2 bases lay outside the gene matches. Germline CDR1 SGHVS, CDR2 FNYEAQ. Here the CDR3 reads CASRGTGATEAFF. Here the CDR3 DNA reads TGTGCCAGCAGGGGGACAGGGGCCACTGAAGCTTTCTTT. Complete variable domain (other parts from reference TRBV7-6 and TRBJ1-1): GAGVSQSPRYKVTKRGQDVALRCDPISGHVSLYWYRQALGQGPEFLTYFNYEAQQDKSGLPNDRFSAERPEGSISTLTIQRTEQRDSAMYRCASRGTGATEAFFGQGTRLTVV.

This clonotype was counted ten times or more. This chain connects TRBV7-8 to TRBJ2-7, with unresolved D. The CDR3 is 13 residues long. Germline CDR1 SGHVS, CDR2 FQNEAQ. V was clipped by 5 bases and J by 0 bases, with 8 bases between them. The CDR3 sequence: CASSGGSSYEQYV. The CDR3 DNA follows: TGTGCCAGCAGCGGCGGCAGCTCCTACGAGCAGTACGTC.

The gene calls are TRBV9 and TRBJ2-3; TRBD2 agrees at 9 bases. The ends lost 3 bases at V and 1 base at J; junction bases unmatched: 6. The CDR3 loop spans 16 amino acids. Germline values: CDR1 SGDLS, CDR2 YYNGEE. The CDR3 sequence: CASSAGTSYGTDTQYF. DNA of the CDR3: TGTGCCAGCAGCGCCGGGACTAGCTATGGCACAGATACGCAGTATTTT.

The chain carries TRBV5-4 and TRBJ1-1, with D maybe TRBD1 (5 bases). The CDR3 consists of 14 residues. V lost 3 bases and J lost 4, with 13 bases in between. Germline V CDR1 and CDR2: SGHNT, YYREEE (reference sequence). In nucleotides, the CDR3 is TGTGCCAGCAGCTCTCCGACTGGGGGCACTGAAGCTTTCTTT. This translates into CASSSPTGGTEAFF.

There are a few counts of this clonotype. The chain carries TRBV6-2 or TRBV6-3 and TRBJ1-5; 10 bases match TRBD1. J gave up 4 bases and V 5 bases, and 5 bases lay outside the gene matches. The length of the CDR3 is 15 residues. From germline, CDR1 is MNHEY and CDR2 SVGEGT. The CDR3 sequence is CASSPDRGFNQPQHF. For the CDR3, the DNA is TGTGCCAGCAGTCCGGACAGGGGGTTTAATCAGCCCCAGCATTTT.

V and J are TRBV15 and TRBJ2-7; TRBD1 matches at 10 bases. With V trimmed by 0 bases and J by 2 bases, 1 base remained unmatched. Germline values: CDR1 LNHNV, CDR2 YYDKDF (reference sequence). CDR3 length: 15 amino acids. CDR3 sequence: CATSREGQGTYEQYF. The CDR3 DNA reads TGTGCCACCAGCAGAGAGGGACAGGGGACCTACGAGCAGTACTTC.